These 8 T cell receptor beta chains came from one sample sequenced in a study of naive and memory T cell subsets. Points from the study as a whole: Possibly reflecting memory cells re-expressing CD45RA, a few larger clonotypes occurred in naive repertoires, especially CD8.

Their recognized antigens are unknown. Two oligonucleotides, mixed equimolar, formed the beta constant-region primer covering TRBC1 and TRBC2. Four rounds of PCR amplified the ligated cDNA using nested alpha and beta constant-region primers plus SP2. TCRdb reanalysed the UMI-ligation and nested PCR reads using MiXCR and keeps one entry per CDR3 protein. This table holds roughly 97,000 distinct CDR3 sequences, around 13% found once. Specimen: naive CD8+ T cells from blood. The receptors shown here come from a human donor in good health.

This clonotype has only a few counts. V and J are TRBV6-6 and TRBJ2-3, with a tentative D call TRBD2 (6 bases). The CDR3 has 15 residues. The ends were cut back, 5 bases at V and 1 base at J, with 13 bases in the middle. CDR1 is MNHNY, CDR2 SVGAGI, per germline (reference sequence). The CDR3 bases are TGTGCCAGCAGTCCCGAAGCGGGTCGCACAGATACGCAGTATTTT. This sequence encodes CASSPEAGRTDTQYF.

The chain employs TRBV7-9 and TRBJ2-1; 7 nucleotides match TRBD2. Trimming removed 1 base from V and 10 bases from J; junction bases left unmatched: 4. The V gene's germline CDR1 is SEHNR and CDR2 FQNEAQ (reference sequence). The CDR3 length is 13 residues. CDR3 DNA: TGTGCCAGCAGCTTAGTGGACGGGGGGGAGCAGTTCTTC. The encoded protein is CASSLVDGGEQFF.

As DNA, the CDR3 is TGTGCCAGCAGCTTAGAACTTAGGGGACAGACCGGGGAGCTGTTTTTT. Translating gives CASSLELRGQTGELFF. V usage is TRBV7-9 and J usage is TRBJ2-2; 7 nucleotides agree with TRBD1. The CDR3 has 16 residues. V trimming: 1 base; J trimming: 5 bases; junction bases outside the gene matches: 7. Per the germline V gene, CDR1 is SEHNR and CDR2 is FQNEAQ (reference sequence).

This clonotype was seen many times. The rearrangement uses TRBV12-3 or TRBV12-4 and TRBJ2-1; D is possibly TRBD2 (5 bases). Trimming took 8 bases from V and 9 from J, leaving 11 bases between them. CDR3 size: 11 residues. This CDR3 is CASLGEGEQFF. The CDR3, as DNA: TGTGCCAGCCTGGGTGAGGGTGAGCAGTTCTTC.

This clonotype has a count of ten or more. This rearrangement joins TRBV19 to TRBJ1-5; TRBD1 matches at 9 bases. There are 14 residues in the CDR3. Germline lookup yields CDR1 LNHDA and CDR2 SQIVND (reference sequence). J lost 1 base, V lost 5 bases, and 0 bases had no gene match. This CDR3 reads CASSGQGSNQPQHF. The CDR3 region has the DNA TGTGCCAGTAGTGGACAGGGGAGCAATCAGCCCCAGCATTTT.

This clonotype has a handful of counts. The chain carries TRBV29-1 and TRBJ2-1; no clear D. This CDR3 is built from 11 residues. V dropped 7 bases and J dropped 6 bases, with 10 bases sitting between them. Germline loops: CDR1 SQVTM, CDR2 ANQGSEA. The CDR3 DNA is TGCAGCGCGCTGGAAGGCAATGAGCAGTTCTTC. It translates to CSALEGNEQFF.

In its sample, this clonotype was seen a few times. This chain links TRBV7-9 with TRBJ2-1, with 9 bases fitting TRBD1. The CDR3 is made up of 14 amino acids. In germline, CDR1 is SEHNR, CDR2 FQNEAQ (reference sequence). The V segment lost 3 bases and the J segment 8 bases; nucleotides outside the gene matches: 5. The CDR3 region has the DNA TGTGCCAGCAGCTTGGGGACAGGGTGGCATGAGCAGTTCTTC. It is translated as CASSLGTGWHEQFF.

The chain carries TRBV2 and TRBJ1-1, with TRBD1 matching over 9 bases. With 6 bases clipped from V and 1 base from J, the junction kept 12 bases outside the gene matches. The CDR3 has 17 residues. Germline CDR1 reads SNHLY; CDR2 reads FYNNEI. As DNA, the CDR3 is TGTGCCAGCAGCCGGCCCAGCGGGACAGGGAAGAACACTGAAGCTTTCTTT. This encodes CASSRPSGTGKNTEAFF.